The 16 T cell receptor beta chains reported below all come from one sample, sequenced in a study of blood T cell repertoires in COVID-19. Assay: immunoSEQ multiplex PCR; the TCRdb copy retains only in-frame clones and omits some. There are about 100,000 clones in the sample; about 90% occur only once, and around a tenth lies in the top ten. Sequenced input: peripheral blood. The receptors come from a woman aged 25 to 39 with acute or convalescent COVID-19.

In its sample, this clone was seen once. J is TRBJ1-1 and V is TRBV6-5; D call uncertain. This CDR3 region has 13 residues. Germline V gene data show CDR1 as MNHEY and CDR2 as SVGAGI. Trimming cost V 6 bases and J 0 bases, with 8 bases left between them. CDR3: CASRVDMNTEAFF. The CDR3 nucleotides read TGTGCCAGCAGGGTCGACATGAACACTGAAGCTTTCTTT.

V gene TRBV2 combines with J gene TRBJ2-7; TRBD2 matches at 8 bases. CDR3 length equals 16 residues. After removal of 9 bases from V and 5 bases from J, the junction contained 18 bases not matched to a gene. The germline CDR1 and CDR2 sequences are SNHLY and FYNNEI. DNA for the CDR3: TGTGCCAGTCGTAAATCAGCGGGGGCTCTCCGAGACGAGCAGTACTTC. This gives the protein CASRKSAGALRDEQYF.

This clone was counted once. CDR3 sequence reads: CATSDLRDKNTGELFF. The CDR3 DNA follows: TGTGCCACCAGTGATTTGAGGGACAAGAACACCGGGGAGCTGTTTTTT. The V gene is TRBV24-1, the J gene TRBJ2-2; a possible D gene is TRBD1 (6 bases). Germline V lookup: CDR1 KGHDR, CDR2 SFDVKD. The CDR3 spans 16 residues. V was shortened by 0 bases and J by 1 base, with 8 bases between the two germline ends.

The V gene is TRBV7-9, the J gene TRBJ2-7, with D possibly matching TRBD1 (6 bases). The V end was cut by 4 bases, the J end by 6 bases, with 10 bases between. The germline V gene has CDR1 SEHNR and CDR2 FQNEAQ (reference sequence). This CDR3 region has 12 residues. CDR3 loop: CASSSGQLEQYF. CDR3 coding DNA: TGTGCCAGCAGCTCCGGACAGCTCGAGCAGTACTTC.

CDR3 bases: TGTGCCAGCAGCCGGGGACAGGGGTCTAATCAGCCCCAGCATTTT. Protein: CASSRGQGSNQPQHF. The V and J genes are TRBV7-8 and TRBJ1-5, with 10 nucleotides matching TRBD1. Per germline, CDR1 SGHVS and CDR2 FQNEAQ. The length of the CDR3 is 15 residues. V gave up 5 bases and J gave up 4 bases; unmatched junction bases: 5.

The rearrangement links TRBV29-1 to TRBJ1-2, with 7 bases lining up with TRBD1. V dropped 0 bases and J dropped 7; count of bases not matched to a gene: 11. The CDR3 runs 15 residues. Germline CDR1 and CDR2: SQVTM and ANQGSEA. The CDR3 DNA reads as TGCAGCGTTGAAGATCCGACAGGGAGAGTTGGTGGCTACACCTTC. Protein product: CSVEDPTGRVGGYTF.

Comment on this clone: Other DNA sequences in the same sample also yield this CDR3. The V and J genes are TRBV30 and TRBJ1-5, with D possibly matching TRBD1 (5 bases). Between the trimmed V and J ends, which lost 5 bases and 3 bases, there was a span of 11 bases. The CDR3 spans 13 residues. CDR1 is GTSNPN, CDR2 SVGIG, per germline (reference sequence). CDR3 in DNA: TGTGCCTGGTCATCAGGGTCCAATCAGCCCCAGCATTTT. As protein: CAWSSGSNQPQHF.

The chain links TRBV10-3 to TRBJ2-3; 7 nucleotides agree with TRBD2. The J segment lost 2 bases and the V segment lost 9 bases, leaving 8 bases of the junction unmatched. This CDR3 comprises 14 residues. The germline V gene encodes CDR1 ENHRY and CDR2 SYGVKD. This chain's CDR3 is CAIQSSGATDTQYF. CDR3 sequence (DNA): TGTGCCATACAAAGCAGCGGGGCCACAGATACGCAGTATTTT.

This chain joins TRBV30 and TRBJ2-6; the D gene is possibly TRBD1 (6 bases). Germline V CDR1 and CDR2: GTSNPN, SVGIG (reference sequence). Trimming pared 1 base from V and 0 bases from J, leaving 13 bases between. This CDR3 spans 17 amino acids. Here the CDR3 reads CAWSARNRVSGANVLTF. In DNA form, the CDR3 reads TGTGCCTGGAGTGCCCGAAACAGGGTCTCTGGGGCCAACGTCCTGACTTTC.

This clone appeared once. The J gene is TRBJ1-2, the V gene TRBV28; TRBD1 matches 8 bases. The CDR3 covers 13 residues. V gave up 7 bases and J gave up 8 bases; unmatched junction bases: 9. Germline V gene lookup returns CDR1 MDHEN and CDR2 SYDVKM. CDR3 loop: CASILTGAVGYTF. In DNA form, the CDR3 reads TGTGCCAGCATTCTGACAGGGGCAGTCGGCTACACCTTC.

This chain joins TRBV4-2 and TRBJ1-1; D unresolved. Trimming pared 1 base from V and 8 bases from J, leaving 5 bases between. Germline V CDR1 and CDR2: LGHNA, YNFKEQ. CDR3 length equals 11 residues. The DNA of the CDR3 is TGTGCCAGCAGCCAAGGGCAGGAAGCTTTCTTT. Encoded protein: CASSQGQEAFF.

The rearrangement links TRBV6-5 to TRBJ2-7; the D is unclear. With 0 bases removed from V and 4 bases from J, the gap between germline ends came to 13 bases. This CDR3 has 15 residues. Per germline, CDR1 MNHEY and CDR2 SVGAGI. The CDR3, as DNA: TGTGCCAGCAGTTACTCGAGTACCAATGAGTACGAGCAGTACTTC. This sequence encodes CASSYSSTNEYEQYF.

The CDR3 here is CASSLPHEKLFF. CDR3 DNA: TGTGCCAGCAGTTTACCTCATGAAAAACTGTTTTTT. The chain is built from TRBV28 and TRBJ1-4, with D unclear. The V and J ends lost 2 bases and 6 bases respectively, with 4 bases between them. The germline V gene encodes CDR1 MDHEN and CDR2 SYDVKM. CDR3 length: 12 amino acids.

This clone was observed a handful of times. The chain joins TRBV5-6 to TRBJ1-5; D remains unclear. The CDR3 sequence is 15 residues long. V was clipped by 3 bases and J by 3 bases, with 13 bases between them. In germline, CDR1 is SGHDT, CDR2 YYEEEE. CDR3 sequence: CASSSTGRNNQPQHF. The DNA for the CDR3 is TGTGCCAGCAGCTCGACGGGTAGGAACAATCAGCCCCAGCATTTT.

The gene calls are TRBV9 and TRBJ2-7, with D maybe TRBD1 (5 bases). Germline CDR1 reads SGDLS; CDR2 reads YYNGEE. The CDR3 contains 15 residues. V shed 3 bases and J shed 0 bases, with 13 bases lying between them. For the CDR3, the DNA is TGTGCCAGCAGCGCTGACAGCTCCTACTCCTACGAGCAGTACTTC. Translation: CASSADSSYSYEQYF.

V is TRBV5-1 and J is TRBJ2-3; D gene unclear. V lost 7 bases, J lost 6 bases, and 9 bases lay in between. This CDR3 is built from 11 residues. Germline V gene data show CDR1 as SGHRS and CDR2 as YFSETQ. The CDR3, as DNA: TGCGCCAGCTCTACCTCGGATACGCAGTATTTT. As protein: CASSTSDTQYF.